This T cell receptor beta chain was recovered during a study of graft-versus-host responses after intestinal transplantation. Study-level background: Anti-thymocyte globulin induction was given to all recipients, followed by tacrolimus and steroids for 2 to 4 years. Regarding the study as a whole: Detection of GvH clones occurred in recipient marrow, and some had their first appearance in ileum or blood.

This CDR3 region has 11 residues. The germline CDR1 and CDR2 sequences are LGHNA and YSLEER. The J segment lost 6 bases and the V segment lost 8 bases, leaving 3 bases of the junction unmatched. In regard to this clone: No antigen is known for it.

Profiling relied on immunoSEQ multiplex PCR, and the TCRdb table lists in-frame clones only, not all of them. The repertoire holds 25,000 to 30,000 clones, with around nine tenths as singletons. The input for sequencing was PBMCs, taken roughly 68 weeks after intestinal transplantation. The rearrangement joins TRBV4-3 to TRBJ1-1; 7 bases align to TRBD1. This TCR was recovered from a human patient who received an intestinal transplant, so some T cells may come from the graft donor. This CDR3 reads CASGTGAEAFF. In DNA, the CDR3 is TGCGCCAGCGGAACAGGGGCTGAAGCTTTCTTT.